Following are 6 T cell receptor beta chains from one sample sequenced in a study of blood T cells in healthy people across ages. PCR was performed a second time for about 7 to 11 cycles using a sample-barcoded 5' primer and a J-beta primer mix. A single record per CDR3 protein comes from TCRdb applying MiXCR to the 5' RACE reads. The table includes 650,000 to 950,000 distinct CDR3 sequences, 44% detected once. The specimen sequenced was blood. These TCRs come from a man aged 55 to 69 in good health.

The gene calls are TRBV2 and TRBJ1-1; D might be TRBD1 (5 bases). Germline V CDR1 and CDR2: SNHLY, FYNNEI. V dropped 6 bases and J dropped 8 bases, with 16 bases sitting between them. The CDR3 is made up of 13 amino acids. The CDR3 here is CASRRDAPAEAFF. For the CDR3, the DNA is TGTGCCAGCAGGAGGGACGCCCCCGCCGAAGCTTTCTTT.

The V and J genes are TRBV12-3 or TRBV12-4 and TRBJ2-7, with a possible D match to TRBD2 (5 bases). The CDR3 covers 14 residues. Trimming shortened V by 2 bases and J by 5 bases, and 13 bases separated the two germline ends. CDR3 coding DNA: TGTGCCAGCAGTTTAACTTCAAGGACTGACGAGCAGTACTTC. Its translation: CASSLTSRTDEQYF.

The gene calls are TRBV27 and TRBJ2-1; TRBD1 might be the D (6 bases). V was trimmed by 3 bases and J by 2 bases, leaving 8 bases between them. In germline, CDR1 is MNHEY, CDR2 SMNVEV (reference sequence). The CDR3 loop spans 14 amino acids. The CDR3 sequence: CASSFGTTYNEQFF. In DNA, the CDR3 is TGTGCCAGCAGTTTCGGGACAACCTACAATGAGCAGTTCTTC.

This sequence joins TRBV7-2 and TRBJ1-6; 10 bases match TRBD1. The CDR3 totals 16 residues. V lost 5 bases and J lost 6; bases outside the gene matches: 7. Germline V gene sequence: CDR1 SGHTA, CDR2 FQGNSA. CDR3 DNA: TGTGCCAGCAGCCCACGCGGGACAGGGGTTAATTCACCCCTCCACTTT. Translation gives CASSPRGTGVNSPLHF.

This clonotype has more than one count but fewer than ten. V and J are TRBV5-1 and TRBJ2-1, with 7 bases fitting TRBD1. The CDR3 is 17 residues long. With V trimmed by 4 bases and J by 2 bases, 12 bases remained unmatched. Germline V gene data show CDR1 as SGHRS and CDR2 as YFSETQ. The CDR3 DNA reads TGCGCCAGCAGCCTCACCTCCGGGACAGCTCCCTACAATGAGCAGTTCTTC. It codes for CASSLTSGTAPYNEQFF. Drawing the rest from reference TRBV5-1 and TRBJ2-1, the complete variable domain is KAGVTQTPRYLIKTRGQQVTLSCSPISGHRSVSWYQQTPGQGLQFLFEYFSETQRNKGNFPGRFSGRQFSNSRSEMNVSTLELGDSALYLCASSLTSGTAPYNEQFFGPGTRLTVL.

The chain recombines TRBV6-5 with TRBJ1-4; D perhaps matches TRBD1 (5 bases). V was pared by 0 bases and J by 0 bases, with 11 bases between. The CDR3 is 17 amino acids. Per the germline V gene, CDR1 is MNHEY and CDR2 is SVGAGI. The CDR3 DNA reads TGTGCCAGCAGTTACTCGACGGGGGTTTCAACTAATGAAAAACTGTTTTTT. This sequence encodes CASSYSTGVSTNEKLFF.